These T cell receptor beta chains were read from a single sample in a study of cytomegalovirus exposure and HLA in healthy donors. Assay used: immunoSEQ multiplex PCR; TCRdb lists only in-frame clones, some missing. The sample yields about 210,000 clones, over 80% seen once. Sequencing was performed on PBMCs. Source of these receptors: a woman aged 50 to 60 in good health and CMV-seropositive. Both conserved end residues are part of each CDR3. The D gene is left open where the match is weak. For some rows the clone size is stated as once, few or many, or as a class when expanded; others skip it.

J,size,D,length,V,CDR3,DNA
TRBJ2-3,NA,TRBD2,15,TRBV6-5,CASSSRLAGGGTQYF,TGTGCCAGCAGTTCAAGACTAGCGGGGGGAGGTACGCAGTATTTT
TRBJ2-7,once,TRBD1,14,TRBV4-3,CASSPRQGSYEQYF,TGCGCCAGCAGCCCTAGACAGGGGTCCTACGAGCAGTACTTC
TRBJ2-1,NA,TRBD2,15,TRBV7-2,CASTATGGAGNEQFF,TGTGCCAGCACCGCAACCGGGGGGGCTGGGAATGAGCAGTTCTTC
TRBJ1-3,once,NA,17,TRBV5-6,CASSQGGRTSTGNTIYF,TGTGCCAGCAGCCAAGGTGGGAGGACTTCCACTGGAAACACCATATATTTT
TRBJ1-5,NA,TRBD1,14,TRBV18,CASSQGASNQPQHF,TGTGCCAGCTCACAGGGGGCTAGCAATCAGCCCCAGCATTTT
TRBJ2-2,NA,TRBD1,14,TRBV9,CASSRTGGTGELFF,TGTGCCAGCAGCCGGACAGGGGGGACCGGGGAGCTGTTTTTT
TRBJ2-3,once,TRBD2,15,TRBV5-1,CASSWGDPGTSARIF,TGCGCCAGCAGCTGGGGGGACCCCGGGACTAGCGCACGTATTTTC
TRBJ1-5,NA,NA,14,TRBV9,CASSVGVQNQPQHF,TGTGCCAGCAGCGTCGGGGTTCAAAATCAGCCCCAGCATTTT
TRBJ1-3,NA,NA,13,TRBV29-1,CSVGRGTGNTIYF,TGCAGCGTTGGTCGGGGGACTGGAAACACCATATATTTT
TRBJ1-5,NA,NA,15,TRBV27,CASSLTAGNEQPQHF,TGTGCCAGCAGTTTAACGGCAGGGAATGAACAGCCCCAGCATTTT
TRBJ1-5,NA,TRBD1,14,TRBV19,CASSIRGVNQPQHF,TGTGCCAGTAGTATCAGGGGGGTGAATCAGCCCCAGCATTTT
TRBJ1-1,NA,TRBD1,15,TRBV28,CASSPPRQGVTEAFF,TGTGCCAGCAGTCCCCCCCGACAGGGGGTCACTGAAGCTTTCTTT
TRBJ1-2,NA,TRBD1,15,TRBV6-5,CASSSIGTGGGGYTF,TGTGCCAGCAGTTCTATCGGGACAGGGGGCGGGGGCTACACCTTC
TRBJ1-4,few,NA,14,TRBV19,CASRTDSQNEKLFF,TGTGCCAGTAGGACCGACAGCCAGAATGAAAAACTGTTTTTT
TRBJ2-5,NA,TRBD2,19,TRBV4-2,CASSQEASGASSWGETQYF,TGTGCCAGCAGCCAAGAGGCTAGCGGGGCCTCATCGTGGGGAGAGACCCAGTACTTC
TRBJ2-3,NA,TRBD2,16,TRBV7-9,CASSPASGGSTDTQYF,TGTGCCAGCAGCCCCGCTAGCGGGGGAAGCACAGATACGCAGTATTTT
TRBJ2-7,NA,TRBD1,17,TRBV27,CASSLLSKGQLTYEQYF,TGTGCCAGCAGTTTATTGTCTAAGGGACAGCTAACCTACGAGCAGTACTTC
TRBJ1-2,NA,NA,14,TRBV6-5,CASTTGGGRKGYTF,TGTGCCAGCACCACCGGGGGAGGAAGGAAAGGCTACACCTTC
TRBJ2-7,NA,NA,15,TRBV4-1,CASSQGGRVGYEQYF,TGCGCCAGCAGCCAAGGGGGGCGGGTAGGGTACGAGCAGTACTTC
TRBJ2-5,once,TRBD2,13,TRBV19,CASKTSGQETQYF,TGTGCCAGTAAGACTAGCGGGCAAGAGACCCAGTACTTC
TRBJ1-4,NA,NA,16,TRBV6-6,CASSFGSALRDEKLFF,TGTGCCAGCAGTTTTGGTTCCGCCCTGAGAGATGAAAAACTGTTTTTT
TRBJ1-1,NA,TRBD1,15,TRBV27,CASSSSGGRGTEAFF,TGTGCCAGCAGTTCTTCAGGGGGCCGGGGCACTGAAGCTTTCTTT
TRBJ2-7,NA,NA,14,TRBV28,CASSMISGADEQYF,TGTGCCAGCAGTATGATATCTGGGGCGGACGAGCAGTACTTC
TRBJ1-2,NA,TRBD1,14,TRBV6-1,CASSSLDRDYGYTF,TGTGCCAGCAGTTCCCTGGACAGGGACTATGGCTACACCTTC
TRBJ2-7,NA,NA,15,TRBV19,CASSLSRVRWYEQYF,TGTGCCAGTAGCCTGTCCAGGGTAAGGTGGTACGAGCAGTACTTC
TRBJ1-1,NA,NA,13,TRBV10-2,CASWRGSNTEAFF,TGCGCCAGCTGGAGGGGCTCCAACACTGAAGCTTTCTTT
TRBJ1-2,NA,TRBD1,14,TRBV29-1,CSVGEPGQLYGYTF,TGCAGCGTTGGAGAGCCGGGACAGCTTTATGGCTACACCTTC
TRBJ2-1,NA,NA,15,TRBV5-1,CASRLSRKMRSEQFF,TGCGCCAGCAGACTATCCAGAAAAATGAGGTCGGAGCAGTTCTTC
TRBJ2-1,NA,TRBD1,14,TRBV29-1,CSATWTGAPNEQFF,TGCAGCGCCACTTGGACAGGGGCACCTAATGAGCAGTTCTTC
TRBJ2-2,NA,TRBD1,17,TRBV9,CASSARRTGGYTGELFF,TGTGCCAGCAGCGCACGACGGACAGGGGGCTACACCGGGGAGCTGTTTTTT
TRBJ2-7,NA,TRBD1,14,TRBV6-6,CASSYGQGGYEQYF,TGTGCCAGCAGTTATGGACAGGGGGGCTACGAGCAGTACTTC
TRBJ1-2,NA,TRBD1,13,TRBV6-6,CASSPTGEYGYTF,TGTGCCAGCAGTCCGACAGGGGAGTATGGCTACACCTTC
TRBJ2-3,NA,TRBD2,15,TRBV19,CASSRRLAPSDTQYF,TGTGCCAGTAGTAGGAGACTAGCGCCCTCTGATACGCAGTATTTT
TRBJ1-1,NA,TRBD1,13,TRBV7-9,CASSLSGQGAAFF,TGTGCCAGCAGCTTATCGGGACAGGGTGCAGCTTTCTTT
TRBJ1-2,NA,NA,13,TRBV28,CASSLTGGIGYTF,TGTGCCAGCAGTTTAACGGGGGGAATCGGCTACACCTTC
TRBJ2-1,NA,NA,16,TRBV28,CASSPLRTSSYNEQFF,TGTGCCAGCAGTCCATTACGGACTTCGTCCTACAATGAGCAGTTCTTC
TRBJ2-7,NA,NA,14,TRBV19,CANSPVQVPEGQYF,TGTGCCAATAGTCCTGTCCAGGTTCCCGAGGGGCAGTACTTC
TRBJ1-1,NA,NA,14,TRBV6-5,CASTPRRVSTEAFF,TGTGCCAGCACCCCTCGGAGGGTCAGCACTGAAGCTTTCTTT
TRBJ2-2,NA,TRBD1,15,TRBV11-3,CASSPGTGHTGELFF,TGTGCCAGCAGTCCAGGGACAGGGCACACCGGGGAGCTGTTTTTT
TRBJ2-5,few,NA,15,TRBV4-1,CASSPVGAGEETQYF,TGCGCCAGCAGCCCCGTCGGGGCAGGGGAAGAGACCCAGTACTTC
TRBJ1-2,NA,NA,14,TRBV7-2,CASSRDSAGYGYTF,TGTGCCAGCAGTCGAGACAGCGCAGGCTATGGCTACACCTTC
TRBJ2-2,NA,NA,14,TRBV7-6,CASSFGDWTGELFF,TGTGCCAGCAGCTTTGGGGACTGGACCGGGGAGCTGTTTTTT
TRBJ2-3,NA,TRBD2,15,TRBV10-3,CAISRDWRGTDTQYF,TGTGCCATCAGTAGGGACTGGCGGGGGACAGATACGCAGTATTTT
TRBJ1-1,NA,TRBD1,16,TRBV4-1,CASSHRRTGMNTEAFF,TGCGCCAGCAGCCACCGCCGGACAGGGATGAACACTGAAGCTTTCTTT
TRBJ1-1,NA,TRBD1,15,TRBV5-1,CASSLAQGMNTEAFF,TGCGCCAGCAGCTTGGCACAGGGGATGAACACTGAAGCTTTCTTT
TRBJ2-7,NA,TRBD1,14,TRBV6-5,CASSHGQGSYEQYF,TGTGCCAGCAGTCACGGACAGGGCAGCTACGAGCAGTACTTC
TRBJ2-1,NA,NA,13,TRBV6-5,CASRRSSYNEQFF,TGTGCCAGCAGAAGGAGCTCCTACAATGAGCAGTTCTTC
TRBJ2-7,NA,TRBD1,14,TRBV6-6,CASTIRDRGSEQYF,TGTGCCAGCACCATAAGGGACAGGGGGTCCGAGCAGTACTTC
TRBJ1-2,few,NA,13,TRBV11-2,CASSLGTDYGYTF,TGTGCCAGCAGCTTAGGGACAGACTATGGCTACACCTTC